The 12 T cell receptor beta chains presented below share a single source sample, sequenced in a study of cytomegalovirus exposure and HLA in healthy donors. With 60 Vbeta and 13 Jbeta primers, the PCR was carried out. TCRdb's copy holds only in-frame clones and misses some; the assay was immunoSEQ multiplex PCR. The sample has some 99,000 clones; 74% are singletons. The sequencing input was PBMCs. The origin of the receptors is a male donor in good health and CMV-seronegative.

The V gene is TRBV7-6, the J gene TRBJ2-7; possible D gene TRBD1, 5 bases. There are 13 residues in the CDR3. Trimming removed 4 bases at V and 3 bases at J, with 10 bases between. Germline values: CDR1 SGHVS, CDR2 FNYEAQ. The CDR3 DNA follows: TGTGCCAGCAGCTCTCAGGGATTCTACGAGCAGTACTTC. This sequence encodes CASSSQGFYEQYF. The full variable domain, in which reference TRBV7-6 and TRBJ2-7 provide the parts outside the CDR3, is GAGVSQSPRYKVTKRGQDVALRCDPISGHVSLYWYRQALGQGPEFLTYFNYEAQQDKSGLPNDRFSAERPEGSISTLTIQRTEQRDSAMYRCASSSQGFYEQYFGPGTRLTVT.

The V gene is TRBV19, the J gene TRBJ2-3; 7 bases agree with TRBD1. After removal of 7 bases from V and 0 bases from J, the junction contained 4 bases not matched to a gene. Germline loops: CDR1 LNHDA, CDR2 SQIVND (reference sequence). The CDR3 sequence is 14 residues long. The CDR3 loop reads CASNRDSSTDTQYF. The CDR3 DNA reads TGTGCCAGTAATCGGGACAGTAGCACAGATACGCAGTATTTT.

This sequence joins TRBV5-1 and TRBJ1-2; weak D call: TRBD1 (6 bases). The CDR3 runs to 16 residues. In germline, CDR1 is SGHRS, CDR2 YFSETQ. V was trimmed by 5 bases and J by 2 bases, leaving 19 bases between them. The CDR3 region has the DNA TGCGCCAGCAGGTTTGATCTGTCCAGGGGCAACTATGGCTACACCTTC. Protein: CASRFDLSRGNYGYTF.

The chain combines TRBV5-4 with TRBJ2-1; 7 bases align to TRBD2. Unmatched junction bases numbered 3, after V lost 0 bases and J lost 0 bases. This CDR3 region has 16 residues. Germline CDR1 and CDR2: SGHNT and YYREEE (reference sequence). CDR3 loop: CASSLEGGSSYNEQFF. CDR3 DNA sequence: TGTGCCAGCAGCTTGGAGGGCGGGAGCTCCTACAATGAGCAGTTCTTC.

This chain joins TRBV6-1 and TRBJ2-5, with 9 positions matching TRBD1. CDR3 size: 15 residues. CDR1 and CDR2 (germline): MNHNS, SASEGT. V shed 6 bases and J 6 bases; nucleotides not matched to a gene: 11. CDR3 in DNA: TGTGCCAGCAGCGTTGGTGGGACAGGGCCGAAGACCCAGTACTTC. This sequence encodes CASSVGGTGPKTQYF.

This sequence joins TRBV5-1 and TRBJ2-5; 7 positions agree with TRBD1. CDR1 and CDR2 from the germline V gene are SGHRS and YFSETQ. The CDR3 covers 14 residues. The J segment lost 5 bases and the V segment lost 4 bases, leaving 8 bases of the junction unmatched. As DNA, the CDR3 is TGCGCCAGCAGCATACACAGGGGTGGGGAGACCCAGTACTTC. This codes for CASSIHRGGETQYF.

V gene TRBV27 combines with J gene TRBJ2-7; D unclear. The V gene lost 6 bases and the J gene lost 3 bases, with 9 bases spanning the gap. This CDR3 spans 12 amino acids. CDR1 and CDR2 (germline): MNHEY, SMNVEV (reference sequence). The CDR3 loop reads CASSYNYYEQYF. CDR3 DNA sequence: TGTGCCAGCAGCTATAATTACTACGAGCAGTACTTC.

The chain has TRBV5-1 and TRBJ2-7, with 7 bases fitting TRBD2. The CDR3 consists of 14 residues. Germline V gene lookup returns CDR1 SGHRS and CDR2 YFSETQ. The V gene end was trimmed by 4 bases and the J gene end by 4 bases; junction bases not matched to a gene: 8. CDR3 sequence (DNA): TGCGCCAGCAGCGCGAGCGGGAACCAATACGAGCAGTACTTC. Translating gives CASSASGNQYEQYF.

This clone was seen only a few times. The chain is built from TRBV12-1 and TRBJ2-7; TRBD2, the table's D call, was not compared with the DNA. TRBV12-1 is classified as a pseudogene. The CDR3 has 19 residues. The CDR3 region has the DNA TGTGCCAGCAGCTTTGTGGTCATCAGTAGAAGCGGGAGGGCAGGCGAGCAGTACTTC. Encoded protein: CASSFVVISRSGRAGEQYF.

The rearrangement uses TRBV4-3 and TRBJ1-2; 12 nucleotides line up with TRBD1. J lost 8 bases, V lost 3 bases, and 4 bases had no gene match. Per germline, CDR1 LGHNA and CDR2 YSLEER. The CDR3 contains 14 residues. The CDR3 spells CASSQGQGAEGYTF. CDR3 nucleotide sequence: TGCGCCAGCAGCCAGGGACAGGGGGCTGAAGGCTACACCTTC.

This clone appeared a few times. The rearrangement joins TRBV25-1 to TRBJ2-2; 8 nucleotides align to TRBD1. V lost 2 bases and J lost 4; bases outside the gene matches: 12. The CDR3 is made up of 18 amino acids. Germline V gene sequence: CDR1 MGHDK, CDR2 SYGVNS. CDR3 in amino acids: CASSEIRTGNVGTGELFF. The CDR3 DNA reads as TGTGCCAGCAGTGAAATCAGGACAGGGAATGTCGGCACCGGGGAGCTGTTTTTT.

The chain has TRBV6-6 and TRBJ1-4; no firm D call. The CDR3 is 15 residues long. V was shortened by 1 base and J by 7 bases, with 13 bases between the two germline ends. Germline V CDR1 and CDR2: MNHNY, SVGAGI (reference sequence). The CDR3 protein is CASSYLQAIFEKLFF. CDR3 coding DNA: TGTGCCAGCAGTTACTTGCAGGCTATTTTTGAAAAACTGTTTTTT.